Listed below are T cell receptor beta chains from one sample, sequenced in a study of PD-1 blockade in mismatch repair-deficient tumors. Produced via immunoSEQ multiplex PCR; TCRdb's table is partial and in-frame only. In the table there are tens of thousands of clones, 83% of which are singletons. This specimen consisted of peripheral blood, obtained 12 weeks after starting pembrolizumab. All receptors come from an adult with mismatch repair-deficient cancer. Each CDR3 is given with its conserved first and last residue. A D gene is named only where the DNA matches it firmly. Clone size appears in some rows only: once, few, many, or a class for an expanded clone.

cdr3_aa: CASSLGVDYGYTF
cdr3_nt: TGTGCCAGCAGCTTAGGGGTGGACTATGGCTACACCTTC
d_call: NA
v_call: TRBV7-9
j_call: TRBJ1-2
clone_size: NA

cdr3_aa: CAWSVMEETYEQYF
cdr3_nt: TGTGCCTGGAGTGTAATGGAGGAGACCTACGAGCAGTACTTC
d_call: NA
v_call: TRBV30
j_call: TRBJ2-7
clone_size: NA

cdr3_aa: CASSSGTSGSADTQYF
cdr3_nt: TGTGCCAGCAGCTCTGGGACTAGCGGGAGTGCAGATACGCAGTATTTT
d_call: TRBD2
v_call: TRBV5-4
j_call: TRBJ2-3
clone_size: NA

cdr3_aa: CASSTERDLHETQYF
cdr3_nt: TGCGCCAGCAGCACCGAGCGGGACTTGCACGAGACCCAGTACTTC
d_call: TRBD2
v_call: TRBV5-1
j_call: TRBJ2-5
clone_size: NA

cdr3_aa: CASSDDATNEKLFF
cdr3_nt: TGTGCCAGCAGCGACGATGCAACTAATGAAAAACTGTTTTTT
d_call: NA
v_call: TRBV9
j_call: TRBJ1-4
clone_size: NA

cdr3_aa: CATSRNRDYSGNTIYF
cdr3_nt: TGTGCCACCAGCCGCAACAGGGACTACTCTGGAAACACCATATATTTT
d_call: NA
v_call: TRBV15
j_call: TRBJ1-3
clone_size: NA

cdr3_aa: CSDTKGGTDTQYF
cdr3_nt: TGCAGCGACACCAAGGGGGGCACAGATACGCAGTATTTT
d_call: NA
v_call: TRBV29-1
j_call: TRBJ2-3
clone_size: NA

cdr3_aa: CASSQEAGGPLETQYF
cdr3_nt: TGCGCCAGCAGCCAAGAAGCGGGAGGGCCCCTAGAGACCCAGTACTTC
d_call: TRBD2
v_call: TRBV4-1
j_call: TRBJ2-5
clone_size: NA

cdr3_aa: CASSQVGTSLNTGELFF
cdr3_nt: TGCGCCAGCAGCCAAGTCGGGACTAGCTTGAACACCGGGGAGCTGTTTTTT
d_call: TRBD2
v_call: TRBV4-1
j_call: TRBJ2-2
clone_size: NA

cdr3_aa: CASSIVRGSYNEQFF
cdr3_nt: TGTGCCAGTAGTATAGTAAGGGGCTCCTACAATGAGCAGTTCTTC
d_call: NA
v_call: TRBV19
j_call: TRBJ2-1
clone_size: few

cdr3_aa: CASSGTAPSYEQYF
cdr3_nt: TGTGCCAGTAGCGGGACAGCGCCTTCCTACGAGCAGTACTTC
d_call: TRBD1
v_call: TRBV19
j_call: TRBJ2-7
clone_size: NA

cdr3_aa: CASSDSSTGELFF
cdr3_nt: TGTGCCAGCAGTGACTCTAGCACCGGGGAGCTGTTTTTT
d_call: NA
v_call: TRBV6-4
j_call: TRBJ2-2
clone_size: NA

cdr3_aa: CASSLRGTLEGGYTF
cdr3_nt: TGTGCCAGCAGTTTACGCGGTACTCTCGAGGGTGGCTACACCTTC
d_call: NA
v_call: TRBV27
j_call: TRBJ1-2
clone_size: NA

cdr3_aa: CASSQKSNTEAFF
cdr3_nt: TGTGCCAGCAGCCAAAAATCTAACACTGAAGCTTTCTTT
d_call: NA
v_call: TRBV6-4
j_call: TRBJ1-1
clone_size: NA